A selection of T cell receptor beta chains follows, all from one sample in a study of shared clonotypes between healthy human individuals. Assay: immunoSEQ multiplex PCR; the TCRdb copy retains only in-frame clones and omits some. The repertoire holds some 2.3 million clones, with 85% to 95% as singletons. The material sequenced was naive CD4+ T cells from PBMCs. The receptors derive from a man younger than 35 in good health. Some clones in this sample may be carry-over from other donors' samples. Each CDR3 is given with its conserved first and last residue. D genes are given only for firm matches. Size values are once, few and many counts, or a class for expanded clones, and some rows have none.

CASSARQGAFNYGYTF,TGTGCCAGCAGTGCCCGACAGGGAGCATTTAACTATGGCTACACCTTC,TRBD1,.,TRBV2,TRBJ1-2
CASSAPGFF,TGTGCCAGCAGCGCCCCTGGGTTTTTT,.,few,TRBV27,TRBJ2-2
CASRTPGTDETQYF,TGTGCCAGCAGGACCCCCGGGACCGATGAGACCCAGTACTTC,.,.,TRBV5-4,TRBJ2-5
CASSAGEGSNIQYF,TGTGCCAGCAGCGCGGGGGAGGGGAGTAACATTCAGTACTTC,TRBD2,.,TRBV6-5,TRBJ2-4
CASSLARTERTSGSRAYSTDTQYF,TGCGCCAGCAGCTTGGCCCGAACAGAACGGACTAGCGGGAGCCGGGCATATAGCACAGATACGCAGTATTTT,TRBD2,.,TRBV5-1,TRBJ2-3
CASSDRATSTDTQYF,TGTGCCAGCAGTGACCGGGCCACTAGCACAGATACGCAGTATTTT,.,.,TRBV6-1,TRBJ2-3
CAWDQGARETQYF,TGTGCCTGGGACCAGGGGGCGCGAGAGACCCAGTACTTC,TRBD1,.,TRBV30,TRBJ2-5
CASSPRRGTEAFF,TGTGCCAGCAGTCCGAGACGAGGCACTGAAGCTTTCTTT,.,.,TRBV27,TRBJ1-1
CASSLGPNQPQHF,TGTGCCAGCAGCTTGGGGCCCAATCAGCCCCAGCATTTT,.,.,TRBV5-4,TRBJ1-5
CASSAVAGDGTDTQYF,TGTGCCAGCAGCGCCGTAGCGGGAGATGGCACAGATACGCAGTATTTT,TRBD2,.,TRBV9,TRBJ2-3
CASNRQGLGYGYTF,TGTGCCAGTAACCGACAGGGGCTGGGGTATGGCTACACCTTC,TRBD1,.,TRBV19,TRBJ1-2
CASSPLFQRVRTGELFF,TGTGCCAGCAGCCCATTATTCCAGCGGGTGAGGACCGGGGAGCTGTTTTTT,.,.,TRBV11-2,TRBJ2-2
CASRGTGGPGTSGQNEQFF,TGTGCCAGCAGAGGGACAGGGGGCCCCGGGACTAGCGGCCAGAATGAGCAGTTCTTC,.,.,TRBV6-4,TRBJ2-1
CAWSFPGVEWAQYF,TGTGCCTGGAGTTTCCCAGGGGTAGAATGGGCCCAGTACTTC,.,.,TRBV30,TRBJ2-5
CASSPNYNEQFF,TGTGCCAGCTCACCGAATTACAATGAGCAGTTCTTC,.,.,TRBV18,TRBJ2-1
CAIIPGSPGYTF,TGTGCCATCATCCCGGGATCCCCTGGCTACACCTTC,.,.,TRBV10-3,TRBJ1-2
CASSSRLTGPTEAFF,TGTGCCAGCAGCTCCAGACTGACAGGGCCCACTGAAGCTTTCTTT,TRBD1,once,TRBV14,TRBJ1-1
CASSQDLGTQWGTQYF,TGTGCCAGCAGCCAAGATCTAGGGACCCAGTGGGGGACCCAGTACTTC,.,.,TRBV4-2,TRBJ2-5
CASSRDGLYGYTF,TGTGCCAGCTCTCGGGACGGACTCTATGGCTACACCTTC,.,few,TRBV18,TRBJ1-2
CASSLAGTGLGLYF,TGCGCCAGCAGCTTGGCGGGGACAGGGTTGGGCCTGTACTTC,TRBD1,.,TRBV5-1,TRBJ2-7
CASSSKFARTDTQYF,TGTGCCAGCAGCTCTAAATTCGCCCGAACAGATACGCAGTATTTT,.,.,TRBV11-2,TRBJ2-3
CASSISRGANYGYTF,TGTGCCAGTAGTATTAGTAGGGGGGCTAACTATGGCTACACCTTC,.,.,TRBV19,TRBJ1-2
CASSHPSGSVHEQFF,TGCGCCAGCAGCCACCCTAGCGGGAGTGTCCATGAGCAGTTCTTC,TRBD2,.,TRBV4-1,TRBJ2-1
CASSYSAGGSYEQYF,TGTGCCAGCAGTTACTCGGCAGGGGGAAGTTACGAGCAGTACTTC,TRBD1,.,TRBV6-5,TRBJ2-7
CASSTGQLQETQYF,TGTGCCAGCAGCACAGGACAGCTCCAAGAGACCCAGTACTTC,.,.,TRBV5-6,TRBJ2-5
CASSSPGGSAPFEAFF,TGTGCCAGCAGTTCCCCAGGGGGCAGTGCCCCATTTGAAGCTTTCTTT,TRBD1,.,TRBV28,TRBJ1-1
CASSIFVERGYGYTF,TGTGCCAGTAGTATTTTCGTGGAACGGGGCTATGGCTACACCTTC,.,.,TRBV19,TRBJ1-2
CASRTSRGPQETQYF,TGTGCCAGCAGAACAAGCAGGGGGCCCCAAGAGACCCAGTACTTC,TRBD1,.,TRBV28,TRBJ2-5
CACSTSTYEQYF,TGTGCCTGTAGCACTAGCACCTACGAGCAGTACTTC,.,.,TRBV30,TRBJ2-7
CASSRGLAGQNIQYF,TGTGCCAGCAGTCGGGGACTAGCGGGCCAAAACATTCAGTACTTC,TRBD2,.,TRBV5-4,TRBJ2-4
CASSPGGGTNYGYTF,TGCGCCAGCAGCCCCGGGGGGGGAACGAACTATGGCTACACCTTC,.,.,TRBV5-1,TRBJ1-2
CASSLQQAGLEQYF,TGTGCCAGCAGCTTGCAACAGGCGGGATTAGAGCAGTACTTC,.,.,TRBV7-2,TRBJ2-7
CASSLPGNTEAFF,TGTGCCAGCAGTTTGCCGGGGAACACTGAAGCTTTCTTT,.,.,TRBV28,TRBJ1-1
CASSEMRFRENEKLFF,TGTGCCAGCAGTGAAATGCGGTTTCGGGAAAATGAAAAACTGTTTTTT,.,.,TRBV25-1,TRBJ1-4
CASSLRTGDFSGNTIYF,TGTGCCAGCAGTTTGAGAACAGGGGACTTTTCTGGAAACACCATATATTTT,TRBD1,.,TRBV28,TRBJ1-3
CASSYSGGAGSYEQYF,TGTGCCAGCAGTTACTCTGGGGGAGCGGGGTCCTACGAGCAGTACTTC,TRBD2,.,TRBV6-5,TRBJ2-7
CASSQGGTRSYEQYF,TGTGCCAGCAGCCAAGGCGGGACCCGTTCCTACGAGCAGTACTTC,.,.,TRBV6-6,TRBJ2-7
CASSIDASGANVLTF,TGTGCCAGTAGTATAGATGCCTCTGGGGCCAACGTCCTGACTTTC,.,.,TRBV19,TRBJ2-6
CASSSDSYRYEQYF,TGTGCCAGCAGTTCGGACAGTTACCGCTACGAGCAGTACTTC,.,.,TRBV27,TRBJ2-7
CASSLVGSLGTEAFF,TGTGCCAGCTCACTTGTGGGTTCCCTGGGGACTGAAGCTTTCTTT,.,few,TRBV18,TRBJ1-1
CASSFELAGSAKNIQYF,TGCGCCAGCAGCTTTGAGTTAGCGGGATCAGCCAAAAACATTCAGTACTTC,TRBD2,.,TRBV5-1,TRBJ2-4
CASSQVFPGFGHNEQFF,TGCGCCAGCAGCCAAGTTTTTCCGGGCTTTGGCCACAATGAGCAGTTCTTC,.,.,TRBV4-1,TRBJ2-1
CASSLDGKNTEAFF,TGCGCCAGCAGCTTGGACGGCAAGAACACTGAAGCTTTCTTT,.,.,TRBV5-1,TRBJ1-1
CASRVAKNQETQYF,TGTGCCAGCAGAGTAGCGAAGAACCAAGAGACCCAGTACTTC,.,.,TRBV2,TRBJ2-5
CATKSAGVTDTQYF,TGTGCCACAAAATCAGCGGGAGTAACAGATACGCAGTATTTT,TRBD2,.,TRBV6-4,TRBJ2-3
CASSFVERRRQETQYF,TGTGCCAGCAGCTTCGTGGAGAGGCGCCGGCAAGAGACCCAGTACTTC,.,.,TRBV7-8,TRBJ2-5
CASSLVISGGSYEQYF,TGTGCCAGCAGCTTAGTGATTAGCGGGGGGTCCTACGAGCAGTACTTC,TRBD2,.,TRBV7-8,TRBJ2-7
CASRRDSNTGELFF,TGTGCCAGCAGAAGGGACAGTAACACCGGGGAGCTGTTTTTT,TRBD1,.,TRBV6-1,TRBJ2-2
CASSNQDRDFTDEQYF,TGCGCCAGCAGCAACCAAGACAGGGACTTCACGGACGAGCAGTACTTC,.,.,TRBV5-1,TRBJ2-7
CATSRASGRDTQYF,TGTGCCACCTCGAGGGCTAGCGGAAGGGATACGCAGTATTTT,TRBD2,.,TRBV6-5,TRBJ2-3
CASSLGRNVGSYGYTF,TGTGCCAGCAGCTTAGGCAGGAATGTGGGTAGCTATGGCTACACCTTC,.,.,TRBV7-2,TRBJ1-2
CASSKGTGTNYGYTF,TGTGCCAGCAGCAAAGGGACAGGAACTAACTATGGCTACACCTTC,TRBD1,.,TRBV5-4,TRBJ1-2
CSVEGTRDGYNEQFF,TGCAGCGTTGAAGGGACGCGGGATGGCTACAATGAGCAGTTCTTC,.,.,TRBV29-1,TRBJ2-1
CSVEETSTDTQYF,TGCAGCGTTGAAGAGACTAGCACAGATACGCAGTATTTT,.,once,TRBV29-1,TRBJ2-3
CPRVLNTEAFF,TGTCCCAGGGTCCTGAACACTGAAGCTTTCTTT,.,few,TRBV19,TRBJ1-1